These 19 T cell receptor beta chains were sequenced from one sample in a study of cytomegalovirus exposure and HLA in healthy donors. Amplification used 60 Vbeta primers and 13 Jbeta primers. Method: immunoSEQ multiplex PCR; TCRdb's copy keeps in-frame clones and lacks some. The profile shows 100,000 to 130,000 clones, 60% to 75% of them singletons. Sequencing used PBMCs. Receptor source: a man under 40 in good health and CMV-seronegative.

This clone was counted a few times. This chain links TRBV12-2 with TRBJ1-1. TRBV12-2 is assigned pseudogene status. This CDR3 is built from 14 residues. Here the CDR3 DNA reads TGTGCAAGTCGCTCCGCGCGGGCAGTGGTTGAAGCTTTCTTT. It translates to CASRSARAVVEAFF.

The chain joins TRBV6-1 to TRBJ1-2, with no clear D. Germline V gene lookup returns CDR1 MNHNS and CDR2 SASEGT. This CDR3 region has 14 residues. V was cut by 3 bases and J by 5 bases, with 13 bases left in between. The CDR3 bases are TGTGCCAGCAGTGAGTGGATGGCGGGTTATGGCTACACCTTC. It encodes CASSEWMAGYGYTF.

The chain joins TRBV19 to TRBJ1-2; no definite D call. Trimming took 3 bases from V and 4 from J, leaving 18 bases between them. Germline V gives CDR1 LNHDA, CDR2 SQIVND (reference sequence). The CDR3 sequence is 16 residues long. DNA for the CDR3: TGTGCCAGTAGTATCTCGTGGCAGGAGGTTGGCTATGGCTACACCTTC. Translation: CASSISWQEVGYGYTF.

V and J are TRBV6-6 and TRBJ2-3; 12 bases are a match to TRBD2. The germline V gene has CDR1 MNHNY and CDR2 SVGAGI (reference sequence). Trimming removed 3 bases from V and 5 bases from J; junction bases left unmatched: 6. The CDR3 loop spans 16 amino acids. The CDR3 reads CASSYGTSGRLDTQYF. The CDR3 coding sequence is TGTGCCAGCAGTTATGGTACTAGCGGGAGGTTAGATACGCAGTATTTT.

CDR3 region: CASSSLFEQYF. Written as DNA, the CDR3 is TGTGCCAGCAGCTCACTCTTTGAGCAGTACTTC. J is TRBJ2-7 and V is TRBV6-5; D not certain. The V gene lost 6 bases and the J gene lost 7 bases, with 10 bases spanning the gap. Per germline, CDR1 MNHEY and CDR2 SVGAGI. The CDR3 sequence is 11 residues long.

V usage is TRBV5-1 and J usage is TRBJ2-7, with TRBD1 identical over 8 bases. The CDR3 spans 15 residues. Germline CDR1 SGHRS, CDR2 YFSETQ. J was trimmed by 3 bases and V by 1 base; bases with no gene match: 6. The CDR3 DNA reads as TGCGCCAGCAGCTTGACGACAGGGGCTTACTACGAGCAGTACTTC. Translating gives CASSLTTGAYYEQYF.

Written as DNA, the CDR3 is TGTGCCAGTAGCCAGGGATCAGATCAGCCCCAGCATTTT. It codes for CASSQGSDQPQHF. This chain links TRBV19 with TRBJ1-5, with a tentative D call TRBD1 (5 bases). This CDR3 region has 13 residues. Germline CDR1 reads LNHDA; CDR2 reads SQIVND (reference sequence). V was clipped by 6 bases and J by 5 bases, with 11 bases between them.

The chain has TRBV18 and TRBJ2-5, with TRBD1 as a possible D gene (8 bases). The J call is doubtful: the DNA matches TRBJ2-7 better. Germline V lookup: CDR1 KGHSH, CDR2 LQKENI. The CDR3 covers 16 residues. CDR3 residues: CASSPSGGTGDYEQYF. The CDR3 nucleotides are TGTGCCAGCTCACCGTCCGGGGGGACAGGAGACTACGAGCAGTACTTC.

The rearrangement links TRBV27 to TRBJ2-3; 9 nucleotides match TRBD1. J was trimmed by 7 bases and V by 7 bases; bases with no gene match: 9. The germline V gene encodes CDR1 MNHEY and CDR2 SMNVEV (reference sequence). This CDR3 contains 14 residues. CDR3 sequence: CASTPTGGAYTQYF. In nucleotides, the CDR3 is TGTGCCAGCACCCCTACAGGGGGCGCATATACGCAGTATTTT.

CDR3: CASSATGTGDHEQYF. DNA for the CDR3: TGTGCCAGTAGCGCAACCGGGACAGGGGACCACGAGCAGTACTTC. The chain uses TRBV19 and TRBJ2-7, with 10 nucleotides matching TRBD1. The germline gives CDR1 LNHDA, CDR2 SQIVND (reference sequence). The J segment lost 5 bases and the V segment lost 6 bases, leaving 10 bases of the junction unmatched. This CDR3 contains 15 residues.

The rearrangement uses TRBV10-3 and TRBJ2-2; TRBD1 matches 10 bases. The CDR3 consists of 15 residues. Looked up from germline, CDR1 is ENHRY and CDR2 is SYGVKD. Trimming removed 6 bases from V and 3 bases from J; junction bases left unmatched: 4. CDR3 residues: CAIRAGTGDTGELFF. Written as DNA, the CDR3 is TGTGCCATCAGGGCCGGGACAGGGGACACCGGGGAGCTGTTTTTT.

CDR3 amino acids: CAGPPKVRDSGPNSPLHF. DNA of the CDR3: TGTGCCGGGCCCCCGAAAGTGAGGGACAGCGGCCCTAATTCACCCCTCCACTTT. The chain couples TRBV5-4 to TRBJ1-6, with 7 positions matching TRBD1. The CDR3 has 18 amino acids. The ends lost 10 bases at V and 6 bases at J; junction bases unmatched: 22. From germline, CDR1 is SGHNT and CDR2 YYREEE (reference sequence).

This chain links TRBV27 with TRBJ1-6, with 7 bases fitting TRBD1. The CDR3 consists of 15 residues. CDR1 and CDR2 (germline): MNHEY, SMNVEV (reference sequence). With V trimmed by 1 base and J by 7 bases, 4 bases remained unmatched. The CDR3: CASSLFGQDNSPLHF. The CDR3 DNA is TGTGCCAGCAGTTTATTCGGACAGGACAATTCACCCCTCCACTTT.

This rearrangement joins TRBV30 to TRBJ2-3, with 7 positions matching TRBD2. This CDR3 is 14 amino acids long. The V segment lost 3 bases and the J segment 4 bases; nucleotides outside the gene matches: 7. The germline V gene encodes CDR1 GTSNPN and CDR2 SVGIG (reference sequence). The CDR3 nucleotides are TGTGCCTGGAGGGGGCGGGAGTGGGCAGATACGCAGTATTTT. This sequence encodes CAWRGREWADTQYF.

V and J are TRBV10-2 and TRBJ2-1; 12 nucleotides agree with TRBD2. Trimming at V came to 5 bases and at J to 7 bases, leaving 3 bases not matched to a gene. Germline V CDR1 and CDR2: WSHSY, SAAADI. The CDR3 extends over 14 amino acids. Written as DNA, the CDR3 is TGCGCCAGCAGTCCCCTAGCGGGGGGGAATGAGCAGTTCTTC. Translated, it gives CASSPLAGGNEQFF.

The V and J genes are TRBV14 and TRBJ1-6; TRBD1 is a possible D gene (5 bases). This CDR3 has 16 amino acids. CDR1 and CDR2 from the germline V gene are SGHDN and FVKESK. The ends were cut back, 2 bases at V and 3 bases at J, with 11 bases in the middle. Here the CDR3 DNA reads TGTGCCAGCAGCCAAAGGGGCGCCCGCTATAATTCACCCCTCCACTTT. This codes for CASSQRGARYNSPLHF.

J is TRBJ2-5 and V is TRBV21-1; the table's D call, TRBD1, has no DNA check behind it. TRBV21-1 is annotated as a pseudogene. The CDR3 spans 16 residues. The CDR3 nucleotides read TGTGCCAGCAGCGGCCCCACCAGGACAGGGGAAGAGACCCAGTACTTC. Amino acids: CASSGPTRTGEETQYF.

This clone was recorded a few times. The chain combines TRBV18 with TRBJ2-7, with no clear D. With 1 base removed from V and 4 bases from J, the gap between germline ends came to 8 bases. Germline CDR1 is KGHSH and CDR2 is LQKENI. The CDR3 totals 13 residues. The CDR3: CASSPLRAYEQYF. The CDR3 DNA reads TGTGCCAGCTCACCACTTCGCGCTTACGAGCAGTACTTC.

The chain carries TRBV19 and TRBJ1-1; D remains ambiguous. V lost 7 bases to trimming and J lost 5 bases, with 17 bases between them. The CDR3 covers 14 residues. CDR1 is LNHDA and CDR2 is SQIVND in the germline V gene (reference sequence). CDR3: CASTNNPGVTEAFF. The CDR3 region has the DNA TGTGCCAGTACCAATAACCCCGGGGTAACTGAAGCTTTCTTT.